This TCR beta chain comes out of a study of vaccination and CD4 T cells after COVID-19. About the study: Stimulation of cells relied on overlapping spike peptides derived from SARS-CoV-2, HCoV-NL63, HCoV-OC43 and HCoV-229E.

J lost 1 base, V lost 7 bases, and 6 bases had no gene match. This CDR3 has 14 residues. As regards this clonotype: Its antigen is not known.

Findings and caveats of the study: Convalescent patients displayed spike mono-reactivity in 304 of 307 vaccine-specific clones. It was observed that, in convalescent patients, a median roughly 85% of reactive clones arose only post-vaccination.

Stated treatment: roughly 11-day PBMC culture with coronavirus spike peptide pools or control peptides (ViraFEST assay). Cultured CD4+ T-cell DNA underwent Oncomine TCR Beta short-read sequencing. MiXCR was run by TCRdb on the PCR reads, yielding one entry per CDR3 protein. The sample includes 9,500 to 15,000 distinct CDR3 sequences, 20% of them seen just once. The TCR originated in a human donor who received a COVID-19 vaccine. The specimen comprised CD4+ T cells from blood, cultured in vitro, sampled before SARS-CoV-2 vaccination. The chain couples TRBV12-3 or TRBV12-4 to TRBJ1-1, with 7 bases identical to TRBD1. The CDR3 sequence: CASKTGTENTEAFF. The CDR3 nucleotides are TGTGCCAGCAAAACCGGGACAGAGAACACTGAAGCTTTCTTT.